The 9 T cell receptor beta chains in this list originate from one sample, sequenced in a study of OX40 agonist ivuxolimab in advanced cancers. Library creation used the immunoSEQ multiplex PCR assay. TCRdb took this table from immuneACCESS and kept in-frame rearrangements with V and J called. Such tables lack part of the clones; where checked against another copy, unresolved V genes explain under half of the gap, and the rest is unexplained. This sample is represented by under 25,000 clones; less than 90% of them were singletons. The leading ten clones occupy around 15% of the sample. The specimen was CD4+ or CD8+ T cells sorted from blood, collected in a trial of the OX40 agonist ivuxolimab. These receptors all stem from an adult with an advanced solid tumor such as melanoma, head and neck, liver or kidney cancer.

Only one count was recorded for this clone. This rearrangement joins TRBV5-1 to TRBJ2-1; D not resolved. The CDR3 has 13 residues. Trimming removed 0 bases from V and 5 bases from J, with 6 bases in between. The V gene's germline CDR1 is SGHRS and CDR2 YFSETQ. As DNA, the CDR3 is TGCGCCAGCAGCTTGGGCCTCGACAATGAGCAGTTCTTC. Its translation: CASSLGLDNEQFF.

The rearrangement joins TRBV5-1 to TRBJ1-2; TRBD1 might be the D (5 bases). V dropped 2 bases and J dropped 7 bases, with 15 bases sitting between them. CDR1 SGHRS and CDR2 YFSETQ come from the germline V gene. The length of the CDR3 is 14 residues. The CDR3 nucleotides are TGCGCCAGCAGCTTCCGGCAGGGTGATGGTGGCTACACCTTC. This encodes CASSFRQGDGGYTF. Full variable domain (rest looked up from reference TRBV5-1 and TRBJ1-2): KAGVTQTPRYLIKTRGQQVTLSCSPISGHRSVSWYQQTPGQGLQFLFEYFSETQRNKGNFPGRFSGRQFSNSRSEMNVSTLELGDSALYLCASSFRQGDGGYTFGSGTRLTVV.

The rearrangement uses TRBV19 and TRBJ1-5, with 8 bases lining up with TRBD1. Germline values: CDR1 LNHDA, CDR2 SQIVND (reference sequence). CDR3 size: 17 residues. Trimming cost V 1 base and J 0 bases; bases outside gene matches: 5. This CDR3 is CASSIGTGRLSNQPQHF. CDR3 coding DNA: TGTGCCAGTAGTATAGGGACAGGGCGCCTTAGCAATCAGCCCCAGCATTTT.

The chain employs TRBV6-5 and TRBJ1-4; weak D call: TRBD1 (5 bases). The CDR3 has 14 residues. CDR1 MNHEY and CDR2 SVGAGI come from the germline V gene. With 2 bases removed from V and 3 bases from J, the gap between germline ends came to 7 bases. CDR3 DNA sequence: TGTGCCAGCAGTTACGGGGGAGCTAATGAAAAACTGTTTTTT. Protein product: CASSYGGANEKLFF.

V usage is TRBV10-1 and J usage is TRBJ2-7, with 7 bases identical to TRBD1. CDR3 length: 15 amino acids. With 9 bases clipped from V and 1 base from J, the junction kept 12 bases outside the gene matches. The germline gives CDR1 WNHNN, CDR2 SYGVQD (reference sequence). The CDR3 nucleotides read TGCGCCAGTACGATGGCCAGGGGGAGTTCCTACGAGCAGTACTTC. Protein sequence: CASTMARGSSYEQYF.

This rearrangement joins TRBV19 to TRBJ2-1, with 16 bases identical to TRBD2. V shed 5 bases and J 4 bases; nucleotides not matched to a gene: 2. Germline V gene data show CDR1 as LNHDA and CDR2 as SQIVND (reference sequence). CDR3 size: 16 residues. For the CDR3, the DNA is TGTGCCAGTAGTGGGACTAGCGGGGGGGGATACAATGAGCAGTTCTTC. Its translation: CASSGTSGGGYNEQFF.

This clone showed up just a few times. The genes are TRBV2 and TRBJ2-3, with 7 bases that match TRBD2. This CDR3 has 15 residues. Germline assignment: CDR1 SNHLY and CDR2 FYNNEI. Unmatched junction bases numbered 9, after V lost 7 bases and J lost 2 bases. The CDR3 DNA reads as TGTGCCAGCAAGCCTGGGCGGGGGTTCACAGATACGCAGTATTTT. Amino acids: CASKPGRGFTDTQYF. Full variable domain (missing parts from reference TRBV2 and TRBJ2-3): EPEVTQTPSHQVTQMGQEVILRCVPISNHLYFYWYRQILGQKVEFLVSFYNNEISEKSEIFDDQFSVERPDGSNFTLKIRSTKLEDSAMYFCASKPGRGFTDTQYFGPGTRLTVL.

This chain links TRBV27 with TRBJ2-1; a weak D match, TRBD1 (6 bases). V was clipped by 2 bases and J by 9 bases, with 11 bases between them. The CDR3 is made up of 13 amino acids. The V gene's germline CDR1 is MNHEY and CDR2 SMNVEV (reference sequence). The CDR3 reads CASSLPGASEQFF. DNA for the CDR3: TGTGCCAGCAGTTTACCAGGGGCAAGTGAGCAGTTCTTC.

The chain recombines TRBV4-2 with TRBJ2-7, with 7 bases identical to TRBD1. The trim removed 1 base at V and 4 bases at J, leaving 10 bases unmatched. The CDR3 extends over 16 amino acids. Looked up from germline, CDR1 is LGHNA and CDR2 is YNFKEQ. CDR3 in amino acids: CASSQVSGDSYYEQYF. The CDR3 DNA sequence: TGTGCCAGCAGCCAAGTAAGTGGGGACAGCTATTACGAGCAGTACTTC.